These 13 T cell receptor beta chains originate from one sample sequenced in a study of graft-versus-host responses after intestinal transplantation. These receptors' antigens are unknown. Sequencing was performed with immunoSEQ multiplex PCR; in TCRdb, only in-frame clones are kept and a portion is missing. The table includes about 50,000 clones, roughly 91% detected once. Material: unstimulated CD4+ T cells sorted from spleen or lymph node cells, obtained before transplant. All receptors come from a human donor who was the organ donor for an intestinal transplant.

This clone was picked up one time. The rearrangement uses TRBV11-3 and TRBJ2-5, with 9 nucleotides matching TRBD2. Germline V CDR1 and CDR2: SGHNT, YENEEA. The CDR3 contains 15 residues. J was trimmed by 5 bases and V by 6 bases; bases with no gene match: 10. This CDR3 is CASSLSGSKWETQYF. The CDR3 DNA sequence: TGTGCCAGCAGTCTTAGCGGGAGCAAGTGGGAGACCCAGTACTTC.

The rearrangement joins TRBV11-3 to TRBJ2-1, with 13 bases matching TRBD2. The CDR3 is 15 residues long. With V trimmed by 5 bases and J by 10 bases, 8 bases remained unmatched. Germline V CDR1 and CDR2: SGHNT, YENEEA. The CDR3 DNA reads TGTGCCAGCAGCCCTGGGGGGGGACTAGCGGGAGAGCAGTTCTTC. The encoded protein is CASSPGGGLAGEQFF. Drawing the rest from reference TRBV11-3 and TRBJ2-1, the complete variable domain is EAGVVQSPRYKIIEKKQPVAFWCNPISGHNTLYWYLQNLGQGPELLIRYENEEAVDDSQLPKDRFSAERLKGVDSTLKIQPAELGDSAVYLCASSPGGGLAGEQFFGPGTRLTVL.

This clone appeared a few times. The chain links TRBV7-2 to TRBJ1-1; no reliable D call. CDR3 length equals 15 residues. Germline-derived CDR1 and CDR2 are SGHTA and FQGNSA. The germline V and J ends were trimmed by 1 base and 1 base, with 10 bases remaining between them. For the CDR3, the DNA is TGTGCCAGCAGCTTAGGTTCCCCAGGGAACACTGAAGCTTTCTTT. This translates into CASSLGSPGNTEAFF. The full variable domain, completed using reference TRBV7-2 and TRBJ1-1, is GAGVSQSPSNKVTEKGKDVELRCDPISGHTALYWYRQSLGQGLEFLIYFQGNSAPDKSGLPSDRFSAERTGGSVSTLTIQRTQQEDSAVYLCASSLGSPGNTEAFFGQGTRLTVV.

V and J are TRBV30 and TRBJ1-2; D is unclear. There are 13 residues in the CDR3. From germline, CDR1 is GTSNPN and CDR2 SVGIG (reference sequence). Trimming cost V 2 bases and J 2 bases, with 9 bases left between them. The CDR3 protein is CAWSLARNYGYTF. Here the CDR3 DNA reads TGTGCCTGGAGTCTGGCCCGGAACTATGGCTACACCTTC.

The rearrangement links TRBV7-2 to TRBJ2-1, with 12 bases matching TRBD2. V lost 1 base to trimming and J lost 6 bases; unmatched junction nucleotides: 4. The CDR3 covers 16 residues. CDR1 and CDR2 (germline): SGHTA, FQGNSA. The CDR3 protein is CASSLGTSGTVNEQFF. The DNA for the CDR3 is TGTGCCAGCAGCTTAGGGACTAGCGGGACCGTCAATGAGCAGTTCTTC.

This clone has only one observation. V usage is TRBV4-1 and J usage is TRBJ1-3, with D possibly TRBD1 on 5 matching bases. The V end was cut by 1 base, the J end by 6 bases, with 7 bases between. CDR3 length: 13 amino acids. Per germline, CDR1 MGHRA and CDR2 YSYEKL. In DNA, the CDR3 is TGCGCCAGCAGCCAAGGGGGCGCAAACACCATATATTTT. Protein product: CASSQGGANTIYF.

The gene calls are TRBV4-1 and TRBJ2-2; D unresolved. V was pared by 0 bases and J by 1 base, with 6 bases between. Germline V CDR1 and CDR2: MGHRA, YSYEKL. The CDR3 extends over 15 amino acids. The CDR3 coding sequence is TGCGCCAGCAGCCAAGAGGGCAGGAACACCGGGGAGCTGTTTTTT. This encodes CASSQEGRNTGELFF.

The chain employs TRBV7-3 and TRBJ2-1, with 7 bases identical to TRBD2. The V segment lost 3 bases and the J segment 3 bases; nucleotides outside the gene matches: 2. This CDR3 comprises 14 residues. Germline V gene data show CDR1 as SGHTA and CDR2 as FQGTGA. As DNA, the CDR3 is TGTGCCAGCAGCTTGGGGACTAACTACAATGAGCAGTTCTTC. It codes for CASSLGTNYNEQFF.

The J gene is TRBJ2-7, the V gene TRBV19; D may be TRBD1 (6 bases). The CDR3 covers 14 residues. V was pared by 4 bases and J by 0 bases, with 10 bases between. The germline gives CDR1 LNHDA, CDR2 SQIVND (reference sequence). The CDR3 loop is CASSTGTNSYEQYF. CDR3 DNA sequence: TGTGCCAGTAGTACCGGGACAAACTCCTACGAGCAGTACTTC. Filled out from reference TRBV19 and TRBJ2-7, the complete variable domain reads DGGITQSPKYLFRKEGQNVTLSCEQNLNHDAMYWYRQDPGQGLRLIYYSQIVNDFQKGDIAEGYSVSREKKESFPLTVTSAQKNPTAFYLCASSTGTNSYEQYFGPGTRLTVT.

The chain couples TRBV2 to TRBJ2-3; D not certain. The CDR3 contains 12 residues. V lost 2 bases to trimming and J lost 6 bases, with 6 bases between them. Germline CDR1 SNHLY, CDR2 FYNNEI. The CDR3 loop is CASSEYTDTQYF. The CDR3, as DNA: TGTGCCAGCAGTGAATACACGGATACGCAGTATTTT.

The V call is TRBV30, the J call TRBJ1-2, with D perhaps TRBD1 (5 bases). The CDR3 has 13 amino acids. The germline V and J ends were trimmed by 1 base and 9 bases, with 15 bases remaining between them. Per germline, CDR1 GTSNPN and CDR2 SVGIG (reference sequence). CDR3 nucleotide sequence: TGTGCCTGGAGTGAGGGGCTGCGTGCTAGCTACACCTTC. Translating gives CAWSEGLRASYTF.

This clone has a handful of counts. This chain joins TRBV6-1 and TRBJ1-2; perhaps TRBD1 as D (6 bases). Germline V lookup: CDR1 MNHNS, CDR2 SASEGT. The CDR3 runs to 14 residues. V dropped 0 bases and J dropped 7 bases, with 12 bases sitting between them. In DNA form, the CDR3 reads TGTGCCAGCAGTGAAGCCCGTGCAGGGGCTGGCTACACCTTC. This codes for CASSEARAGAGYTF.

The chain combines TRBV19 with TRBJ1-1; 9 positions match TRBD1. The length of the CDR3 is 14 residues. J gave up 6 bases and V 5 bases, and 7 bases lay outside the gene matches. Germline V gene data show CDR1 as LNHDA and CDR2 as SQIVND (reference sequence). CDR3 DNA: TGTGCCAGTAGTCTCCGGGACAGGGCCCCTGAAGCTTTCTTT. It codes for CASSLRDRAPEAFF.